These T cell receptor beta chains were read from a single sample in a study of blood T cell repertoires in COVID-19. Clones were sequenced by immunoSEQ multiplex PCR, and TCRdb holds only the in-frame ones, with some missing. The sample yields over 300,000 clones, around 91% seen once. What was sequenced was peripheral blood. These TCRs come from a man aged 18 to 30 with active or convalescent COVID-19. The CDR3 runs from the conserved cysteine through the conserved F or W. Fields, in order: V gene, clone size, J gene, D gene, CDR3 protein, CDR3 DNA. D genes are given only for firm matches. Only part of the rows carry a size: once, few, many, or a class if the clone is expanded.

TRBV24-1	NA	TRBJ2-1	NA	CATSDLGGAHYNEQFF	TGTGCCACCAGTGATTTAGGGGGGGCACACTACAATGAGCAGTTCTTC
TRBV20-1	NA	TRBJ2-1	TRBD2	CSRLAGEQQFF	TGCAGTAGACTAGCGGGGGAGCAGCAGTTCTTC
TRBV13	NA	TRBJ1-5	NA	CASSLGADNQPQHF	TGTGCCAGCAGCTTAGGGGCAGACAATCAGCCCCAGCATTTT
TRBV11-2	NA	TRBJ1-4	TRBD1	CASSRRQGATNEKLFF	TGTGCCAGCAGCAGACGACAGGGGGCAACTAATGAAAAACTGTTTTTT
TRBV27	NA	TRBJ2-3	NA	CASSLSPGTGADTQYF	TGTGCCAGCAGTTTATCCCCGGGAACTGGGGCAGATACGCAGTATTTT
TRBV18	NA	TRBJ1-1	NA	CASSRDTDTEAFF	TGTGCCAGCTCACGGGACACAGACACTGAAGCTTTCTTT
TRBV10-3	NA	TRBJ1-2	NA	CAITEGYGYTF	TGTGCCATCACGGAGGGATATGGCTACACCTTC
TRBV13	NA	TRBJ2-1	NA	CASSLTTPNEQFF	TGTGCCAGCAGCTTAACTACCCCAAATGAGCAGTTCTTC
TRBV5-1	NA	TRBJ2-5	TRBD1	CASSPGTGQETQYF	TGCGCCAGCAGCCCGGGGACAGGCCAAGAGACCCAGTACTTC
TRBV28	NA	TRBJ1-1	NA	CASSFRQVGTEAFF	TGTGCCAGCAGTTTTAGACAGGTGGGCACTGAAGCTTTCTTT
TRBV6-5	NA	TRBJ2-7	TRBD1	CASSYGAGGSYEQYF	TGTGCCAGCAGTTACGGGGCAGGGGGTTCCTACGAGCAGTACTTC
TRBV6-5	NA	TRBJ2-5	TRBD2	CASSYSLAGGETQYF	TGTGCCAGCAGTTACTCACTAGCGGGAGGAGAGACCCAGTACTTC
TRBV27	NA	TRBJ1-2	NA	CASRRSGGPNYGYTF	TGTGCCAGCAGGAGATCGGGGGGCCCAAACTATGGCTACACCTTC
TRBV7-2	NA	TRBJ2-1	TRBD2	CASSSGGGRHNEQFF	TGTGCCAGCAGCTCCGGCGGCGGGAGGCACAATGAGCAGTTCTTC
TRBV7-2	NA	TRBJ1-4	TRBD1	CASSYRTGGRRNEKLFF	TGTGCCAGCAGCTACCGGACAGGGGGCCGAAGAAATGAAAAACTGTTTTTT
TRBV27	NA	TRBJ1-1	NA	CASSLFRGTVNTEAFF	TGTGCCAGCAGTTTATTTCGGGGGACGGTGAACACTGAAGCTTTCTTT
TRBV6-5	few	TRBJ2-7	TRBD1	CASSRRGSSYEQYF	TGTGCCAGCAGCCGCAGGGGGAGCTCCTACGAGCAGTACTTC
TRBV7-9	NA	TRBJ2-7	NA	CASSPLTYEQYF	TGTGCCAGCAGCCCCCTTACCTACGAGCAGTACTTC
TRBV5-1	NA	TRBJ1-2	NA	CASQLSEGVNYGYTF	TGCGCCAGCCAGCTTAGTGAAGGGGTTAACTATGGCTACACCTTC
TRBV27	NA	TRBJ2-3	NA	CATKRDLPTDTQYF	TGTGCCACCAAACGGGACTTACCAACAGATACGCAGTATTTT
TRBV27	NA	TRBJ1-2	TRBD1	CASTGTGGHYGYTF	TGTGCCAGCACCGGGACAGGGGGACACTATGGCTACACCTTC
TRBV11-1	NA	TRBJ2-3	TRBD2	CASSHRLAGGTDTQYF	TGTGCCAGCAGCCATCGACTAGCGGGAGGGACAGATACGCAGTATTTT
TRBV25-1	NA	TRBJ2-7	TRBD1	CASSLVSRDRAYEQYF	TGTGCCAGCAGCCTCGTCTCCAGGGACAGGGCCTACGAGCAGTACTTC
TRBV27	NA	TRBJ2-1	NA	CASSSSTSGASYNEQFF	TGTGCCAGCAGTTCTTCCACAAGCGGCGCCTCCTACAATGAGCAGTTCTTC
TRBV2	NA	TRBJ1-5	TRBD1	CASSGRQGSGQPQHF	TGTGCCAGCAGTGGTAGACAGGGGTCTGGGCAGCCCCAGCATTTT
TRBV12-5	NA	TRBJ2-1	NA	CASGGKGGEQFF	TGTGCTAGTGGGGGGAAAGGGGGAGAGCAGTTCTTC
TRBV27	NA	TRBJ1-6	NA	CASRSSYNSPLHF	TGTGCCAGCAGGAGCTCCTATAATTCACCCCTCCACTTT
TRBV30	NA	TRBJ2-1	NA	CAWSVQGIEQFF	TGTGCCTGGAGTGTACAGGGCATTGAGCAGTTCTTC
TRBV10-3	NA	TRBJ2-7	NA	CAISELGDAYEQYF	TGTGCCATCAGTGAGCTGGGAGATGCCTACGAGCAGTACTTC
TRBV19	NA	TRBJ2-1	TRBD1	CASSLGGTGGNEQFF	TGTGCCAGTAGCCTTGGGGGGACAGGGGGCAATGAGCAGTTCTTC
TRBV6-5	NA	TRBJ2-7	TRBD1	CASSRQGYEQYF	TGTGCCAGCAGTCGACAGGGGTACGAGCAGTACTTC
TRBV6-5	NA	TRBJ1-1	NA	CASSYSNQKNTEAFF	TGTGCCAGCAGTTACTCGAACCAGAAGAACACTGAAGCTTTCTTT
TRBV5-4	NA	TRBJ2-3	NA	CASRRDHRTDTQYF	TGTGCCAGCAGGCGGGACCACCGCACAGATACGCAGTATTTT
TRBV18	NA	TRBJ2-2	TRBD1	CASSPQGDETGELFF	TGTGCCAGCTCACCGCAGGGGGATGAAACCGGGGAGCTGTTTTTT
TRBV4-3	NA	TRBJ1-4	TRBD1	CASSQRQGKNEKLFF	TGCGCCAGCAGCCAGAGACAGGGGAAAAATGAAAAACTGTTTTTT
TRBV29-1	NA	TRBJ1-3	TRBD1	CSVRDREAGNTIYF	TGCAGCGTTAGGGACAGGGAAGCTGGAAACACCATATATTTT
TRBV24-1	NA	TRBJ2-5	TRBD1	CATSDSIYQGDETQYF	TGTGCCACCAGTGATTCGATATATCAGGGGGACGAGACCCAGTACTTC
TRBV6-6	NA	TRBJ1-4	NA	CASSYAREKLFF	TGTGCCAGCAGTTACGCACGGGAAAAACTGTTTTTT
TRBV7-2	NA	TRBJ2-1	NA	CASSLVIVSSYNEQFF	TGTGCCAGCAGCTTAGTAATCGTCAGCTCCTACAATGAGCAGTTCTTC
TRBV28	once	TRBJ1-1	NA	CASSLFFSEAFF	TGTGCCAGCAGTTTATTCTTCTCTGAAGCTTTCTTT
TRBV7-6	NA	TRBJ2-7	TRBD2	CASSPFSGGPLYEQYF	TGTGCCAGCAGCCCCTTCAGCGGGGGCCCACTGTACGAGCAGTACTTC
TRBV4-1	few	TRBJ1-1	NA	CASSQVQAVEAFF	TGCGCCAGCAGCCAGGTTCAGGCCGTTGAAGCTTTCTTT
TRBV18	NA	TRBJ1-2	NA	CASSTVVGSYGYTF	TGTGCCAGCTCCACCGTCGTGGGGAGCTATGGCTACACCTTC
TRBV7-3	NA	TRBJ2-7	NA	CASSQGQSYEQYF	TGTGCCAGCAGCCAGGGTCAGTCTTACGAGCAGTACTTC
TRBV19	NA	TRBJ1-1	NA	CATSRGKNTEAFF	TGTGCCACTTCCAGGGGAAAGAACACTGAAGCTTTCTTT
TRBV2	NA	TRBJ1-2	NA	CASSEAMGRGGYTF	TGTGCCAGCAGTGAAGCGATGGGGCGCGGTGGCTACACCTTC
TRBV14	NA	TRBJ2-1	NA	CASSQGQVSEQFF	TGTGCCAGCAGCCAAGGTCAGGTTAGTGAGCAGTTCTTC
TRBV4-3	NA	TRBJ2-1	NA	CASSQEVRNDRWNEQFF	TGCGCCAGCAGCCAAGAAGTTCGAAACGACAGATGGAATGAGCAGTTCTTC
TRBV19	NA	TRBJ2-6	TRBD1	CASSAGRGRGANVLTF	TGTGCCAGTAGTGCCGGCAGGGGGCGAGGAGCCAACGTGCTGACTTTC
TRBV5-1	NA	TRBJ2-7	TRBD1	CASSLGGQGARYEQYF	TGCGCCAGCAGCTTGGGAGGACAGGGGGCCCGCTACGAGCAGTACTTC
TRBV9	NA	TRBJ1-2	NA	CASSVGTGFSGYTF	TGTGCCAGCAGCGTAGGTACAGGGTTTAGTGGCTACACCTTC